These T cell receptor beta chains were read from a single sample in a study of response to subunit inactivated influenza vaccine. TCRdb used MiXCR to reprocess the RT-PCR reads, holding one entry per CDR3 protein. The sample includes a few hundred thousand distinct CDR3 sequences, 11% to 15% of them seen just once. This sample comprised PBMCs from blood, obtained approximately 13 days after vaccination. The receptors derive from a man aged 50 or older who received an inactivated influenza vaccine. The CDR3 runs from the conserved cysteine through the conserved F or W. A D gene is named only where the DNA matches it firmly. Some rows mark clone size as missing; the rest say once, few, many or name a class of expanded clone.

J | size | D | V | DNA | CDR3
TRBJ2-5 | NA | NA | TRBV5-6 | TGTGCCAGCAGCTTGTTAGAAGAGACCCAGTACTTC | CASSLLEETQYF
TRBJ1-1 | NA | NA | TRBV7-2 | TGTGCCAGCAGCTTAGCAGTGACAGAGAACACTGAAGCTTTCTTT | CASSLAVTENTEAFF
TRBJ2-1 | few | NA | TRBV20-1 | TGCAGTGCTGCCGGCGGGGCCGATTACAATGAGCAGTTCTTC | CSAAGGADYNEQFF
TRBJ1-5 | NA | NA | TRBV20-1 | TGCAGTGCTGCCAGGGGTGGGAATCAGCCCCAGCATTTT | CSAARGGNQPQHF
TRBJ1-2 | NA | NA | TRBV9 | TGTGCCAGCAGCGGCTCCGCCTATGGCTACACCTTC | CASSGSAYGYTF
TRBJ2-5 | NA | NA | TRBV5-1 | TGCGCCAGCAGACACCTCGCCCGCCCCGAAGAGACCCAGTACTTC | CASRHLARPEETQYF
TRBJ2-3 | few | TRBD1 | TRBV30 | TGTGCACTAACGAGGGACAGGGGGGTTGGTACGCAGTATTTT | CALTRDRGVGTQYF
TRBJ2-1 | NA | TRBD2 | TRBV5-1 | TGCGCCAGCAGCTTTAGCCTAGCGGGGAATAATGAGCAGTTCTTC | CASSFSLAGNNEQFF
TRBJ2-3 | NA | NA | TRBV6-5 | TGTGCCAGCAGTTACTCTCAGGGGACAGATACGCAGTATTTT | CASSYSQGTDTQYF
TRBJ2-5 | NA | TRBD2 | TRBV28 | TGTGCCAGCAGCGGGGGAGCGGGAGTGAAGACCCAGTACTTC | CASSGGAGVKTQYF
TRBJ2-1 | NA | TRBD2 | TRBV9 | TGTGCCAGCAGCCCAAACCCCACTAGCGGCCGACGGTATGAGCAGTTCTTC | CASSPNPTSGRRYEQFF
TRBJ1-6 | NA | NA | TRBV20-1 | TGCAGTGCTAGGCCTCCGGGAGGGGAGTATAATTCACCCCTCCACTTT | CSARPPGGEYNSPLHF
TRBJ2-3 | few | NA | TRBV5-1 | TGCGCCAGCAGCTTGGAGGCAGCGGAAGGCACAGATACGCAGTATTTT | CASSLEAAEGTDTQYF
TRBJ2-3 | many | TRBD2 | TRBV29-1 | TGCAGCACTGGTCGGGCGGGAGGGTTCACAGATACGCAGTATTTT | CSTGRAGGFTDTQYF
TRBJ1-1 | NA | TRBD1 | TRBV15 | TGTGCCACCAGCAGAGATTTGACGCAGTATGGGACAGGTAGCATGAACACTGAAGCTTTCTTT | CATSRDLTQYGTGSMNTEAFF
TRBJ2-2 | few | NA | TRBV7-7 | TGTGCCAGCAGCTCAGTTATCGGGACTCTGGCGACCGGGGAGCTGTTTTTT | CASSSVIGTLATGELFF
TRBJ1-4 | NA | NA | TRBV14 | TGTGCCAGCAGCCAAGGAACTAATGAAAAACTGTTTTTT | CASSQGTNEKLFF
TRBJ2-1 | few | TRBD2 | TRBV11-1 | TGTGCCAGCGGCCCTAGGGTGTTAGCGGGGGGGATTTCCTCCTACAATGAGCAGTTCTTC | CASGPRVLAGGISSYNEQFF
TRBJ2-3 | NA | NA | TRBV5-1 | TGCGCCAGCAGCTTGGTTCAGGCCACAGATACGCAGTATTTT | CASSLVQATDTQYF
TRBJ1-4 | few | NA | TRBV4-2 | TGTGCCAGCAGCCAAGATGGCGGGGTAACTAATGAAAAACTGTTTTTT | CASSQDGGVTNEKLFF
TRBJ2-1 | few | NA | TRBV7-8 | TGTGCCAGCAGCTTATATCGGGACAACTTCCCGAGCTCCTACAATGAGCAGTTCTTC | CASSLYRDNFPSSYNEQFF
TRBJ1-5 | NA | NA | TRBV6-2/TRBV6-3 | TGTGCCAGCAGTTTTTCAGACTATAGCAATCAGCCCCAGCATTTT | CASSFSDYSNQPQHF
TRBJ1-6 | many | NA | TRBV4-3 | TGCGCCAGCAGCCAAGATATGTCAGGGCGGTCACCCCTCCACTTT | CASSQDMSGRSPLHF
TRBJ2-3 | few | TRBD2 | TRBV19 | TGTGCCAGTAGTACCGGGACTAGTAAAACCCTAGATACGCAGTATTTT | CASSTGTSKTLDTQYF
TRBJ2-2 | NA | NA | TRBV24-1 | TGTGCCACCAGTGCCGGGGGCGCGGGGTTCGTAAGCACCGGGGAGCTGTTTTTT | CATSAGGAGFVSTGELFF
TRBJ1-1 | NA | NA | TRBV5-1 | TGCGCCAGCAGCTTGGTTTGGGGAGGGAACACTGAAGCTTTCTTT | CASSLVWGGNTEAFF
TRBJ2-2 | few | TRBD1 | TRBV7-2 | TGTGCCAGCAGGCCATGGACAGGGGGCACCGGGGAGCTGTTTTTT | CASRPWTGGTGELFF
TRBJ1-5 | few | NA | TRBV28 | TGTGCCAGCAGTTTAAAGTCAGGGAGCAATCAGCCCCAGCATTTT | CASSLKSGSNQPQHF
TRBJ2-1 | few | NA | TRBV6-2/TRBV6-3 | TGTGCCAGCAGACCCGAGGGACTGCAAAAAGGGGAGCAGTTCTTC | CASRPEGLQKGEQFF
TRBJ2-3 | NA | NA | TRBV20-1 | TGCAGTGCTAGAGACACGGACACCGGCACAGATACGCAGTATTTT | CSARDTDTGTDTQYF
TRBJ1-2 | NA | NA | TRBV20-1 | TGCAGTGCTCCCGACAGCAACTATGGCTACACCTTC | CSAPDSNYGYTF
TRBJ2-7 | many | NA | TRBV12-3/TRBV12-4 | TGTGCCAGCAGTTCCTTCCAGATGAGGGATCAGCAGTACTTC | CASSSFQMRDQQYF
TRBJ2-7 | NA | TRBD2 | TRBV29-1 | TGCAGCGGAGGGACTAGCGCCTACGAGCAGTACTTC | CSGGTSAYEQYF
TRBJ2-3 | many | NA | TRBV15 | TGTGCCACCAGCAGAGATTTGCATGGGGGCTATAGCACAGATACGCAGTATTTT | CATSRDLHGGYSTDTQYF
TRBJ1-6 | few | TRBD1 | TRBV12-3/TRBV12-4 | TGTGCCAGCAGTTCGGGACAGGGGGATTCACCCCTCCACTTT | CASSSGQGDSPLHF
TRBJ1-1 | NA | TRBD1 | TRBV12-3/TRBV12-4 | TGTGCCAGCAGACTGACAGGGGGCGTTACTGAAGCTTTCTTT | CASRLTGGVTEAFF
TRBJ2-5 | few | NA | TRBV20-1 | TGCAGTGCCGTGGAGTTCCAAGAGACCCAGTACTTC | CSAVEFQETQYF
TRBJ2-3 | few | TRBD1 | TRBV12-3/TRBV12-4 | TGTGCCAGCAGTCCCTTGGGACAGGGGGGCCGGACAGATACGCAGTATTTT | CASSPLGQGGRTDTQYF
TRBJ2-7 | NA | NA | TRBV20-1 | TGCAGTGCTGGGGGACACGGGGACGAGCAGTACTTC | CSAGGHGDEQYF
TRBJ1-1 | few | TRBD1 | TRBV3-1 | TGTGCCAGCAGTCACCGGGACAGGGGGTCTGAAGCTTTCTTT | CASSHRDRGSEAFF
TRBJ1-4 | few | NA | TRBV29-1 | TGCAGCGTTCAAAGGGCCAGCGGGGAAAAACTGTTTTTT | CSVQRASGEKLFF
TRBJ2-7 | NA | NA | TRBV5-1 | TGCGCCAGCAGCTTGGGTTCGTCCCCCGAGCAGTACTTC | CASSLGSSPEQYF
TRBJ2-5 | many | NA | TRBV24-1 | TGTGCCACCAGTGACGGGGGACAAGAGACCCAGTACTTC | CATSDGGQETQYF
TRBJ1-1 | many | NA | TRBV9 | TGTGCCAGCAGCGTAGGGCCCGTGACCGAAGCTTTCTTT | CASSVGPVTEAFF
TRBJ2-1 | NA | NA | TRBV12-3/TRBV12-4 | TGTGCCAGCAGTTTAAGTGGGGAAAACTACAATGAGCAGTTCTTC | CASSLSGENYNEQFF
TRBJ2-1 | many | TRBD2 | TRBV27 | TGTGCCAGCAGTTTACTGGGACTAGCACGAATCGCCTACAATGAGCAGTTCTTC | CASSLLGLARIAYNEQFF